The source of this T cell receptor beta chain is a study of spatial heterogeneity in lung cancer. The study, taken as a whole, reports: Detection of ubiquitous tumor TCRs in blood was higher at resection than follow-up.

Time point indicated: sample taken at primary tumor resection. Sequencing was performed on whole RNA extracted from tumor and nontumor lung tissue, or from frozen PBMC, and the material was left unsorted. About this clonotype itself: Its antigen remains unknown.

CDR3 length: 12 residues. Germline-derived CDR1 and CDR2 are ENHRY and SYGVKD. The V gene end was trimmed by 10 bases and the J gene end by 5 bases; junction bases not matched to a gene: 5. TCRdb itself ran the 5' RACE reads through MiXCR, one entry per CDR3 protein. The sample holds roughly 36,000 distinct CDR3 sequences, approximately 5.5% seen once. The chain combines TRBV10-3 with TRBJ2-3, with 8 positions matching TRBD1. The TCR originated in a male donor with early-stage non-small cell lung cancer. The sample consisted of PBMCs, taken at surgery. CDR3 in amino acids: CATGQGGDTQYF. CDR3 bases: TGTGCCACCGGACAGGGTGGAGATACGCAGTATTTT.